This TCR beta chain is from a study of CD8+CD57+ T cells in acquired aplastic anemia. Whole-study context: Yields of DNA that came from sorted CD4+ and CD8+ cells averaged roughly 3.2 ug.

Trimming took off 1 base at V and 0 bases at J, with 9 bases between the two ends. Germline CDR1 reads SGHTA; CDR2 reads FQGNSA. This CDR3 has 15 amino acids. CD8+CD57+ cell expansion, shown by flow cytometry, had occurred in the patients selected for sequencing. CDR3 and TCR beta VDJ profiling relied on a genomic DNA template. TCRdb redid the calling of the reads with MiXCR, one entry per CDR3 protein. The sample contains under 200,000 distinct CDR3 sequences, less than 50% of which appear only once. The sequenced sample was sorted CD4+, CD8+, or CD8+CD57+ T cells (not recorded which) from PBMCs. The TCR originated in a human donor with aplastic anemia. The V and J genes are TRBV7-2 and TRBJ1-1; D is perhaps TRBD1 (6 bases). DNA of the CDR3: TGTGCCAGCAGCTTAGGTGGGGGGCTGAACACTGAAGCTTTCTTT. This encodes CASSLGGGLNTEAFF.